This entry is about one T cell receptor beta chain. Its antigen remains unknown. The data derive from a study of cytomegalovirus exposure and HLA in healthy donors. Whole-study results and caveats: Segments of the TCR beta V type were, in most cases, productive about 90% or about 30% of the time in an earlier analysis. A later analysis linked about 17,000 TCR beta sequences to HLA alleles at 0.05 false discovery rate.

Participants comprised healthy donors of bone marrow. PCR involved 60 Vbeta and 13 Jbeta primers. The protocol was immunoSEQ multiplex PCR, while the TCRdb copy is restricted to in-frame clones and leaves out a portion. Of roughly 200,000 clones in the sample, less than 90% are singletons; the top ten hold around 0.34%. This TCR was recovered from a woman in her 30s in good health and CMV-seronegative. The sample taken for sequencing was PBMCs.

CDR3 bases: TGTGCCAGCAGCTTACGGGGAGTTGACCCCCAAGAGACCCAGTACTTC. It specifies CASSLRGVDPQETQYF. The rearrangement links TRBV7-8 to TRBJ2-5; perhaps TRBD2 as D (5 bases). V shed 2 bases and J shed 1 base, with 14 bases lying between them. The CDR3 sequence is 16 residues long. The germline V gene has CDR1 SGHVS and CDR2 FQNEAQ.